The entry below describes one T cell receptor beta chain. Antigen: not known. With 5 bases removed from V and 6 bases from J, the gap between germline ends came to 14 bases. This CDR3 comprises 13 residues. The germline gives CDR1 SEHNR, CDR2 FQNEAQ (reference sequence). Library input was approximately 2.1 micrograms of DNA from cryopreserved PBMCs. The source of the sample is a study of cytotoxic CD8 clonotypes in ibrutinib-treated CLL. Sequencing used immunoSEQ multiplex PCR; TCRdb keeps in-frame clones, though not all of them. In the table there are some 150,000 clones, around 80% of which are singletons. Findings and caveats of the study: Patients with sustained remission and those progressing were sampled at differing times. Public clonotypes (which were uncommon) either contracted or remained stable on treatment. Baseline levels of clonality went above those of age-matched healthy donors and moved with circulating CD8+ T-cell counts.

Sequences were derived from PBMCs, sampled after 12 months of ibrutinib treatment. The rearrangement joins TRBV7-9 to TRBJ2-7, with D maybe TRBD1 (5 bases). The TCR comes from a human donor with chronic lymphocytic leukemia. The CDR3 spells CASSQIRVSEQYF. DNA for the CDR3: TGTGCCAGCAGCCAAATCAGGGTCTCCGAGCAGTACTTC.